A selection of T cell receptor beta chains follows, all from one sample in a study of CD8 T cells in Susac syndrome. TCRdb re-derived calls from the immunoSEQ multiplex PCR reads in MiXCR, one entry per CDR3 protein. The sample has 150,000 to 200,000 distinct CDR3 sequences; around 96% are singletons. Sequencing was performed on CD4+ T cells from PBMCs. The receptors derive from a human donor in good health. The CDR3 runs from the conserved cysteine through the conserved F or W. The D gene is left open where the match is weak. The size of a clone is reported for some rows only, either as once, few or many, or as a class for expanded clones.

clone size: .
V gene: TRBV14
J gene: TRBJ1-2
D gene: .
CDR3 protein: CASSQDQWGRDGYTF
CDR3 DNA: TGTGCCAGCAGCCAAGATCAATGGGGTAGGGATGGCTACACCTTC

clone size: .
V gene: TRBV28
J gene: TRBJ2-3
D gene: .
CDR3 protein: CASSPGSPGDLTDTQYF
CDR3 DNA: TGTGCCAGCAGTCCCGGATCCCCAGGCGACCTCACAGATACGCAGTATTTT

clone size: .
V gene: TRBV20-1
J gene: TRBJ1-1
D gene: .
CDR3 protein: CSASAMGLNTEAFF
CDR3 DNA: TGCAGTGCCAGTGCGATGGGTTTGAACACTGAAGCTTTCTTT

clone size: .
V gene: TRBV20-1
J gene: TRBJ2-7
D gene: .
CDR3 protein: CSARDPSGAHEQYF
CDR3 DNA: TGCAGTGCTAGAGATCCTTCAGGAGCCCACGAGCAGTACTTC

clone size: .
V gene: TRBV24-1
J gene: TRBJ2-1
D gene: .
CDR3 protein: CATSDPLMYYNEQFF
CDR3 DNA: TGTGCCACCAGTGACCCCCTAATGTATTACAATGAGCAGTTCTTC

clone size: .
V gene: TRBV20-1
J gene: TRBJ2-1
D gene: TRBD2
CDR3 protein: CSARHPGLARNEQFF
CDR3 DNA: TGCAGTGCTAGGCACCCGGGACTAGCTAGGAATGAGCAGTTCTTC

clone size: .
V gene: TRBV3-1
J gene: TRBJ2-7
D gene: TRBD1
CDR3 protein: CASSKTGTGPYEQYF
CDR3 DNA: TGTGCCAGCAGTAAAACCGGGACAGGGCCCTACGAGCAGTACTTC

clone size: .
V gene: TRBV5-1
J gene: TRBJ1-1
D gene: .
CDR3 protein: CASSLVGGPNTEAFF
CDR3 DNA: TGCGCCAGCAGCTTGGTGGGGGGACCAAACACTGAAGCTTTCTTT

clone size: once
V gene: TRBV20-1
J gene: TRBJ2-3
D gene: TRBD1
CDR3 protein: CSAKQGAGPTDTQYF
CDR3 DNA: TGCAGTGCTAAACAGGGGGCCGGACCAACAGATACGCAGTATTTT

clone size: .
V gene: TRBV12-3/TRBV12-4
J gene: TRBJ2-1
D gene: TRBD2
CDR3 protein: CASSPSGDPYNEQFF
CDR3 DNA: TGTGCCAGCAGTCCGAGCGGGGACCCCTACAATGAGCAGTTCTTC

clone size: .
V gene: TRBV19
J gene: TRBJ2-3
D gene: TRBD1
CDR3 protein: CASSIGQVTDTQYF
CDR3 DNA: TGTGCCAGTAGTATTGGACAGGTCACAGATACGCAGTATTTT

clone size: .
V gene: TRBV6-5
J gene: TRBJ2-7
D gene: .
CDR3 protein: CASSYGQTFYEQYF
CDR3 DNA: TGTGCCAGCAGTTATGGACAGACATTCTACGAGCAGTACTTC

clone size: .
V gene: TRBV7-2
J gene: TRBJ2-5
D gene: .
CDR3 protein: CASSPRLGAGQETQYF
CDR3 DNA: TGTGCCAGCAGCCCCAGGCTAGGGGCAGGGCAAGAGACCCAGTACTTC